This entry lists 8 T cell receptor beta chains sequenced from one sample in a study of control samples from healthy donors and cancer patients. Method: immunoSEQ multiplex PCR; TCRdb's copy keeps in-frame clones and lacks some. The sample includes roughly 120,000 clones, 91% of them seen just once. Input material: blood. The receptors shown here come from a woman between 18 and 29 years old in good health.

This chain connects TRBV15 to TRBJ2-3; D tentatively fits TRBD1 or TRBD2 (5 bases each). The CDR3 contains 18 residues. Trimming took off 0 bases at V and 3 bases at J, with 19 bases between the two ends. Germline CDR1 and CDR2: LNHNV and YYDKDF (reference sequence). CDR3 protein: CATSRDTGTSGLTDTQYF. DNA for the CDR3: TGTGCCACCAGCAGAGATACCGGGACCTCCGGACTTACAGATACGCAGTATTTT. The entire variable domain, with the rest obtained from reference TRBV15 and TRBJ2-3, is as follows: DAMVIQNPRYQVTQFGKPVTLSCSQTLNHNVMYWYQQKSSQAPKLLFHYYDKDFNNEADTPDNFQSRRPNTSFCFLDIRSPGLGDTAMYLCATSRDTGTSGLTDTQYFGPGTRLTVL.

The rearrangement uses TRBV6-5 and TRBJ1-1, with TRBD1 as a possible D gene (5 bases). Germline loops: CDR1 MNHEY, CDR2 SVGAGI. With 7 bases removed from V and 0 bases from J, the gap between germline ends came to 15 bases. This CDR3 region has 15 residues. Written as DNA, the CDR3 is TGTGCCAGCATTCTATTTGGGGCGATGAACACTGAAGCTTTCTTT. This encodes CASILFGAMNTEAFF.

This chain connects TRBV27 to TRBJ1-4; unclear D gene. The CDR3 sequence is 16 residues long. V lost 5 bases and J 0 bases, leaving 13 bases between the germline ends. The germline V gene encodes CDR1 MNHEY and CDR2 SMNVEV (reference sequence). The CDR3 reads CASSPRKGATNEKLFF. CDR3 nucleotide sequence: TGTGCCAGCAGTCCACGAAAGGGAGCAACTAATGAAAAACTGTTTTTT.

The rearrangement joins TRBV6-1 to TRBJ2-7; 8 nucleotides agree with TRBD1. J was trimmed by 3 bases and V by 0 bases; bases with no gene match: 7. Germline values: CDR1 MNHNS, CDR2 SASEGT. The length of the CDR3 is 16 residues. The DNA for the CDR3 is TGTGCCAGCAGTGAAGCTCATCCGGGACAGGTCTACGAGCAGTACTTC. Translation gives CASSEAHPGQVYEQYF.

The gene calls are TRBV19 and TRBJ2-3; the D is unclear. The germline V gene has CDR1 LNHDA and CDR2 SQIVND (reference sequence). The CDR3 extends over 14 amino acids. Trimming took 8 bases from V and 1 from J, leaving 13 bases between them. DNA for the CDR3: TGTGCCAGTGGTAAGGGCAGAGGCACAGATACGCAGTATTTT. Its protein is CASGKGRGTDTQYF.

This chain connects TRBV30 to TRBJ1-1; D is uncertain. The CDR3 has 13 amino acids. Germline V lookup: CDR1 GTSNPN, CDR2 SVGIG (reference sequence). V lost 5 bases and J 1 base, leaving 11 bases between the germline ends. CDR3 protein: CAWVRSANTEAFF. The CDR3 DNA reads as TGTGCCTGGGTGAGATCGGCGAACACTGAAGCTTTCTTT.

V usage is TRBV28 and J usage is TRBJ1-1; D is undetermined. Germline CDR1 is MDHEN and CDR2 is SYDVKM. V dropped 5 bases and J dropped 0 bases, with 22 bases sitting between them. This CDR3 contains 18 residues. CDR3 amino acids: CASSPSHGTAVVNTEAFF. The CDR3 bases are TGTGCCAGCAGTCCCTCCCATGGAACAGCGGTCGTGAACACTGAAGCTTTCTTT.

V and J are TRBV4-2 and TRBJ1-4; possibly TRBD1 for D (5 bases). V was shortened by 1 base and J by 8 bases, with 14 bases between the two germline ends. The CDR3 runs to 15 residues. The V gene's germline CDR1 is LGHNA and CDR2 YNFKEQ. Here the CDR3 DNA reads TGTGCCAGCAGCCAAGTCGGGGGACGTTGGGAAAAACTGTTTTTT. Its translation is CASSQVGGRWEKLFF.